Listed here are 9 T cell receptor beta chains from one sample, sequenced in a study of T cells expressing NK-cell markers. Reanalyzing the 5' RACE reads, TCRdb keeps one entry per CDR3 protein, without DNA. The sample's table shows some 390,000 distinct CDR3 sequences. Sample: blood T cells: a sorted CD56 or NKG2C T cell subset, CD4+ or CD8+ T cells, or bulk PBMC T cells (not recorded which). The origin of the receptors is a woman aged 45-65 years in good health.

V gene TRBV27 combines with J gene TRBJ2-2. The germline CDR1 and CDR2 sequences are MNHEY and SMNVEV (reference sequence). CDR3 length equals 13 residues. CDR3 residues: CASSLSFDGELFF.

This chain connects TRBV6-6 to TRBJ2-1; with no DNA, the TCRdb D assignment of TRBD1 cannot be verified. Germline V gene data show CDR1 as MNHNY and CDR2 as SVGAGI (reference sequence). The CDR3 has 22 amino acids. The CDR3 loop is CASSYPGVAGGAPDSSYNEQFF.

The rearrangement joins TRBV24-1 to TRBJ2-2; TCRdb indicates TRBD2, and absent DNA this call remains unverified. The CDR3 length is 16 residues. The germline CDR1 and CDR2 sequences are KGHDR and SFDVKD. The CDR3 sequence: CATSDPLGRDTGELFF.

The rearrangement joins TRBV30 to TRBJ2-7; TCRdb indicates TRBD2, and absent DNA this call remains unverified. CDR3 length: 15 amino acids. CDR1 is GTSNPN and CDR2 is SVGIG in the germline V gene (reference sequence). CDR3 amino acids: CAWSVLGRDTYEQYF. The variable domain in full, completed from reference TRBV30 and TRBJ2-7, reads SQTIHQWPATLVQPVGSPLSLECTVEGTSNPNLYWYRQAAGRGLQLLFYSVGIGQISSEVPQNLSASRPQDRQFILSSKKLLLSDSGFYLCAWSVLGRDTYEQYFGPGTRLTVT.

This CDR3 is CASSLIVTGELFF. The rearrangement uses TRBV7-9 and TRBJ2-2. There are 13 residues in the CDR3. CDR1 SEHNR and CDR2 FQNEAQ come from the germline V gene (reference sequence).

This chain links TRBV29-1 with TRBJ2-3; TCRdb outputs TRBD1, but without DNA this stays unchecked. The length of the CDR3 is 15 residues. Looked up from germline, CDR1 is SQVTM and CDR2 is ANQGSEA. The CDR3: CSVVGDRRRTDTQYF.

The rearrangement uses TRBV2 and TRBJ1-5. The germline V gene encodes CDR1 SNHLY and CDR2 FYNNEI. CDR3 length: 13 residues. This CDR3 reads CASKDQSNQPQHF. The whole variable domain, remainder taken from reference TRBV2 and TRBJ1-5, is EPEVTQTPSHQVTQMGQEVILRCVPISNHLYFYWYRQILGQKVEFLVSFYNNEISEKSEIFDDQFSVERPDGSNFTLKIRSTKLEDSAMYFCASKDQSNQPQHFGDGTRLSIL.

V gene TRBV20-1 combines with J gene TRBJ2-1. The CDR3 sequence is 11 residues long. CDR1 and CDR2 (germline): DFQATT, SNEGSKA (reference sequence). This chain's CDR3 is CSASDHIEQFF.

J is TRBJ2-2 and V is TRBV6-6; as DNA is missing, the TRBD2 call by TCRdb cannot be tested. The CDR3 runs to 12 residues. Germline V gives CDR1 MNHNY, CDR2 SVGAGI (reference sequence). Here the CDR3 reads CASSGRAGELFF.